The entry below gives a single T cell receptor (beta chain) sequence along with its context. Authors' methods: Scientists estimated how many nucleated cells there were by amplifying reference gene primers. Produced via immunoSEQ multiplex PCR; TCRdb's table is partial and in-frame only. That table furnishes V, J and clone size, whereas the DNA furnished D and trimming. The repertoire holds some 220,000 clones, 83% seen once, with less than 6.5% in the top ten. This CDR3 has 15 residues. CDR1 is SGHRS, CDR2 YFSETQ, per germline. Trimming shortened V by 2 bases and J by 2 bases, and 12 bases separated the two germline ends. The data derive from a study of blood T cell repertoires in COVID-19. For the study at large: Acute-phase and convalescent COVID-19 samples originated in the United States, Italy and Spain. T cells, B-cell-depleted T cells, or PBMCs supplied cDNA or gDNA.

The sequence was collected from a human donor in a cohort sampled during active COVID-19. This chain connects TRBV5-1 to TRBJ2-3; D is unresolved. Source material: peripheral blood. CDR3 sequence (DNA): TGCGCCAGCAGCTTAGGTAGCCCCCTCACAGATACGCAGTATTTT. Protein sequence: CASSLGSPLTDTQYF.